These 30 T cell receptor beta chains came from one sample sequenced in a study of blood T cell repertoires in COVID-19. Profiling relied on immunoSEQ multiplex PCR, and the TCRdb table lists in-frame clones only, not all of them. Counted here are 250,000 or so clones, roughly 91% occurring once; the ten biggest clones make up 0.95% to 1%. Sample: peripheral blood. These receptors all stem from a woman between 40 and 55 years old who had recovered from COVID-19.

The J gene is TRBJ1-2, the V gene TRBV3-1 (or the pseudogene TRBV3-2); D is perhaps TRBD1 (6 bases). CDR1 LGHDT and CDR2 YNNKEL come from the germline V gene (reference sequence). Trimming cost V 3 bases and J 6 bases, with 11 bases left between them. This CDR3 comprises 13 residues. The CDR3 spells CASSHRGGDGYTF. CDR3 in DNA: TGTGCCAGCAGCCACCGGGGGGGCGATGGCTACACCTTC.

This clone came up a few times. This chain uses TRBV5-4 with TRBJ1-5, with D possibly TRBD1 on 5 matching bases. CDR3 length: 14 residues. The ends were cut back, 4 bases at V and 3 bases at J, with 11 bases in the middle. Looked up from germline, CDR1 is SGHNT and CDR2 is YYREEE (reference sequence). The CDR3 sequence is CASSGAGDNQPQHF. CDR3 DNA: TGTGCCAGCAGCGGGGCGGGGGACAATCAGCCCCAGCATTTT.

The CDR3 here is CATSRGAGSGDGYTF. CDR3 bases: TGTGCCACCAGCAGAGGGGCAGGCTCAGGGGACGGCTACACCTTC. The chain carries TRBV15 and TRBJ1-2; maybe TRBD1 (6 bases). The CDR3 sequence is 15 residues long. Germline CDR1 and CDR2: LNHNV and YYDKDF (reference sequence). Trimming shortened V by 1 base and J by 8 bases, and 17 bases separated the two germline ends.

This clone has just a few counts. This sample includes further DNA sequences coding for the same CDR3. CDR3 coding DNA: TGTGCCTGGAACAGGGGTCTTAACACTGAAGCTTTCTTT. It codes for CAWNRGLNTEAFF. The chain is built from TRBV30 and TRBJ1-1, with 7 bases aligning to TRBD1. After removal of 4 bases from V and 2 bases from J, the junction contained 4 bases not matched to a gene. Germline CDR1 reads GTSNPN; CDR2 reads SVGIG (reference sequence). The CDR3 runs to 13 residues.

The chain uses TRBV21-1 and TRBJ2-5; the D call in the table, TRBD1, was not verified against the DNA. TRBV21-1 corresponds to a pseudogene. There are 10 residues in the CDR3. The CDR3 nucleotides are TGTGCCACCGTCAGGGCGACCCAGTACTTC. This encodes CATVRATQYF.

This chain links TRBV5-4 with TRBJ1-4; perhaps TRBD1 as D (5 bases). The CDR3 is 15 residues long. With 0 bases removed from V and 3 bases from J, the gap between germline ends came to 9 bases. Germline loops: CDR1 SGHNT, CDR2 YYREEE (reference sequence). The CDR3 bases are TGTGCCAGCAGCTTGGCCGGGGGGGCTAATGAAAAACTGTTTTTT. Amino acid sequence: CASSLAGGANEKLFF.

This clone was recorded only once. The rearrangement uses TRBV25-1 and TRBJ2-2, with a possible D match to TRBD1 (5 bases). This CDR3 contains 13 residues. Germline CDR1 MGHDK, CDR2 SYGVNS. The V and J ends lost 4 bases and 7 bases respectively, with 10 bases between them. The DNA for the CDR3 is TGTGCCAGCAGTGCCCAGGGTCACGGGGAGCTGTTTTTT. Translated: CASSAQGHGELFF. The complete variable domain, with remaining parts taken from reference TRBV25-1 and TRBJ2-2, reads EADIYQTPRYLVIGTGKKITLECSQTMGHDKMYWYQQDPGMELHLIHYSYGVNSTEKGDLSSESTVSRIRTEHFPLTLESARPSHTSQYLCASSAQGHGELFFGEGSRLTVL.

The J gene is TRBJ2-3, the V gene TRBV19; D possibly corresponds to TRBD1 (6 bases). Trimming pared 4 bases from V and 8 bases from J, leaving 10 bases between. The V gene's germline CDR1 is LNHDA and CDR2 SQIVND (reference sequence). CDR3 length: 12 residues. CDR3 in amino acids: CASSRDIGTQYF. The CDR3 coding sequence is TGTGCCAGTAGTAGGGACATTGGTACGCAGTATTTT.

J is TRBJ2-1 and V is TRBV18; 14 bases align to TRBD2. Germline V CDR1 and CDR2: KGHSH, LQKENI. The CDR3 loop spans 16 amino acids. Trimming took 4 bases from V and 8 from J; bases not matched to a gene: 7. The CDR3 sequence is CASSQRTSGRSHEQFF. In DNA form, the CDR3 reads TGTGCCAGCTCACAACGGACTAGCGGGAGGAGCCATGAGCAGTTCTTC.

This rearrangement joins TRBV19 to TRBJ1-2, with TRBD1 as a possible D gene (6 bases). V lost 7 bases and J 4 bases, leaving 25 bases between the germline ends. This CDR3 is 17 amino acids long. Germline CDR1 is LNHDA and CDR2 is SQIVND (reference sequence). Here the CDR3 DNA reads TGTGCCAGTACCCGGGGGGCCAGGGATAGGGCGGGCTATGGCTACACCTTC. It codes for CASTRGARDRAGYGYTF.

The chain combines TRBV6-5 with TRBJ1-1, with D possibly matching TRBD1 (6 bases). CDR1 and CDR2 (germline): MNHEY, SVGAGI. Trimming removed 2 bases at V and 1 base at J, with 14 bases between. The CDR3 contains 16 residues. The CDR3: CASSYSLGGANTEAFF. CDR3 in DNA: TGTGCCAGCAGTTACAGCCTAGGGGGGGCGAACACTGAAGCTTTCTTT.

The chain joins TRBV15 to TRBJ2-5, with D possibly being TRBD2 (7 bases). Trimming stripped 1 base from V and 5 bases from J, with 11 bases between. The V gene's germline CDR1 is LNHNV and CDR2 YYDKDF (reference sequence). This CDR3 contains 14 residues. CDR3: CATSRGGGLETQYF. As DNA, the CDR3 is TGTGCCACCAGCAGAGGGGGGGGCTTGGAGACCCAGTACTTC.

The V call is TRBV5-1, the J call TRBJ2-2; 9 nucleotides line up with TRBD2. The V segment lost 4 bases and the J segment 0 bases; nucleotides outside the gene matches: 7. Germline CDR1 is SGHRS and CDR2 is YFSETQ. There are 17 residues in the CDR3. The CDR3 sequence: CASSPVAGVPNTGELFF. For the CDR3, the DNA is TGCGCCAGCAGCCCAGTAGCGGGAGTCCCGAACACCGGGGAGCTGTTTTTT.

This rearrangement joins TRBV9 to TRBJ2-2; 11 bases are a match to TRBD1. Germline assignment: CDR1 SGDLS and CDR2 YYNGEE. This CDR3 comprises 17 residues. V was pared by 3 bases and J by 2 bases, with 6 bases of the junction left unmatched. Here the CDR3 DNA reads TGTGCCAGCAGCGCCGCCGGGACAGGGGGAAACACCGGGGAGCTGTTTTTT. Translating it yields CASSAAGTGGNTGELFF.

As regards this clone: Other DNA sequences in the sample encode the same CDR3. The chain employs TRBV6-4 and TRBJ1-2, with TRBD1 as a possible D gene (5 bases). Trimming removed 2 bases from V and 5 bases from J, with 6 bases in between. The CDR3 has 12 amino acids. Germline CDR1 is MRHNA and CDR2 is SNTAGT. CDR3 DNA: TGTGCCAGCAGTGACGGGGGGTATGGCTACACCTTC. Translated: CASSDGGYGYTF.

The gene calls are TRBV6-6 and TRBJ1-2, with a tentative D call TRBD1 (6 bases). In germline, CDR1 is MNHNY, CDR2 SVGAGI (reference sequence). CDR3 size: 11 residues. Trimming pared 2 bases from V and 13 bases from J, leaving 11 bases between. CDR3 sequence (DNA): TGTGCCAGCAGTTACAAGGGGGTTTCCACCTTC. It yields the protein CASSYKGVSTF.

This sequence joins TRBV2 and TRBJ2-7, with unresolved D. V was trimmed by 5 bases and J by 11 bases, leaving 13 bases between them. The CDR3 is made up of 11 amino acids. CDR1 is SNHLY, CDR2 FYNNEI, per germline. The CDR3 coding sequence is TGTGCCAGCAGTTCCCCCAGGCCGAAGTACTTC. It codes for CASSSPRPKYF.

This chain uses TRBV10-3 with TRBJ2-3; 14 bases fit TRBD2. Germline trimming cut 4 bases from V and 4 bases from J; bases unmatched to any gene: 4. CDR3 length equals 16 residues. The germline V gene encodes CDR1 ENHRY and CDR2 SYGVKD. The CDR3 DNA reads TGTGCCATCAGTGGGGGACTAGCGGGAGAGGCAGATACGCAGTATTTT. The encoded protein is CAISGGLAGEADTQYF.

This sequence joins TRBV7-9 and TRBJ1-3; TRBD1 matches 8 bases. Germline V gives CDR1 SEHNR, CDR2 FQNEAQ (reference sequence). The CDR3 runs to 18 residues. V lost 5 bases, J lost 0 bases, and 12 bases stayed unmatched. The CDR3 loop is CASSPGGQGAFSGNTIYF. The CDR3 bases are TGTGCCAGCAGCCCTGGGGGCCAGGGGGCCTTCTCTGGAAACACCATATATTTT.

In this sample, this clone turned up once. Here the CDR3 reads CASSPRQGVEKLFF. The CDR3 coding sequence is TGCGCCAGCAGCCCCCGACAGGGGGTCGAAAAACTGTTTTTT. The rearrangement uses TRBV5-1 and TRBJ1-4; TRBD1 matches at 9 bases. Per germline, CDR1 SGHRS and CDR2 YFSETQ. CDR3 size: 14 residues. Trimming at V came to 4 bases and at J to 8 bases, leaving 6 bases not matched to a gene.

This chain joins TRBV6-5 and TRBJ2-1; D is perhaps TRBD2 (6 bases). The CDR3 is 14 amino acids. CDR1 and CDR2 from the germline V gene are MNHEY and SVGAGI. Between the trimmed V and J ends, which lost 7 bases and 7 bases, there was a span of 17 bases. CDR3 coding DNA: TGTGCCAGCACCCCGGGACTTGCAGAGAATGAGCAGTTCTTC. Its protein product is CASTPGLAENEQFF.

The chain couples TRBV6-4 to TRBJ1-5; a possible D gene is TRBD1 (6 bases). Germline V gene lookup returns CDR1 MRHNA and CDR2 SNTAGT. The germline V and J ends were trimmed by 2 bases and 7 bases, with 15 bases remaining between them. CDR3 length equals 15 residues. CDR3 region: CASSDGGGADQPQHF. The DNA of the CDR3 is TGTGCCAGCAGTGACGGTGGGGGGGCTGACCAGCCCCAGCATTTT.

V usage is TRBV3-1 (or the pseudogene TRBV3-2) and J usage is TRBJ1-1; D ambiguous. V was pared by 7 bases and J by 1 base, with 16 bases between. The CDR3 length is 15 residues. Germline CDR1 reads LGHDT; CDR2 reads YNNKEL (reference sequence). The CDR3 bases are TGTGCCAGCACCATTGGAGGCGTTTCGAACACTGAAGCTTTCTTT. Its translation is CASTIGGVSNTEAFF.

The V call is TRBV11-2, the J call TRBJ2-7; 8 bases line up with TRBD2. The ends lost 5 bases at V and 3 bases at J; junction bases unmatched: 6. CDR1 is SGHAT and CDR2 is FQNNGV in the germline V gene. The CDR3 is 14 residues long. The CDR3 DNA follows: TGTGCCAGCAGCCCCAGGCGGGAGGACTACGAGCAGTACTTC. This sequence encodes CASSPRREDYEQYF.

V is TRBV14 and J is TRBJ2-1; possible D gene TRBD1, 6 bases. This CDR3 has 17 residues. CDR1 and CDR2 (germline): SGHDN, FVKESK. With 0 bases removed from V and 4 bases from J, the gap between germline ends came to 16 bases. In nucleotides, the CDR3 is TGTGCCAGCAGCCAAGAGGGGACAAACCACCGTTACAATGAGCAGTTCTTC. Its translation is CASSQEGTNHRYNEQFF.

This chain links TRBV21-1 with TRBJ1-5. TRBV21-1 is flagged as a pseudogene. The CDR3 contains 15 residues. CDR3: CASRKGGVSNQPQHF. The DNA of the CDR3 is TGTGCCAGCAGGAAGGGGGGGGTTAGCAATCAGCCCCAGCATTTT.

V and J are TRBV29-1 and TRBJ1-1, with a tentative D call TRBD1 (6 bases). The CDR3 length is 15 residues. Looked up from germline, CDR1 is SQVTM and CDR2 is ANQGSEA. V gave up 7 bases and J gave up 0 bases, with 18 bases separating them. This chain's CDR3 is CSALNGRTVNTEAFF. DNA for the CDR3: TGCAGCGCCTTGAACGGGCGGACAGTGAACACTGAAGCTTTCTTT.

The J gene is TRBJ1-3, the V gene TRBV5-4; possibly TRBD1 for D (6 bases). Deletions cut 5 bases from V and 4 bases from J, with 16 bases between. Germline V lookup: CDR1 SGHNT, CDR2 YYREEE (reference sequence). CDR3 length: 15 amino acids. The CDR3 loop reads CASRPWGGRGNTIYF. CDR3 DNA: TGTGCCAGCAGGCCCTGGGGGGGCCGAGGAAACACCATATATTTT.

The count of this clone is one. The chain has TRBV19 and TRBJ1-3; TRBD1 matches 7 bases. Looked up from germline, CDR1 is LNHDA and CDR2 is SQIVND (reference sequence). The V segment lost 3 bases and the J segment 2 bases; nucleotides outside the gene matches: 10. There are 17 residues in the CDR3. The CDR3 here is CASSMGVMGQPGNTIYF. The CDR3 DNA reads TGTGCCAGTAGTATGGGGGTGATGGGACAGCCTGGAAACACCATATATTTT.

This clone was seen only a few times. CDR3 nucleotide sequence: TGTGCCAGCAGCTTAGAGGCTAGCGGGAGACCTTCGAACACCGGGGAGCTGTTTTTT. Amino acids: CASSLEASGRPSNTGELFF. The V and J genes are TRBV7-9 and TRBJ2-2; 10 bases line up with TRBD2. The germline gives CDR1 SEHNR, CDR2 FQNEAQ (reference sequence). V trimming: 1 base; J trimming: 0 bases; junction bases outside the gene matches: 8. The CDR3 spans 19 residues.